This TCR beta chain was documented in a study of blood T cell repertoires in COVID-19. Assay used: immunoSEQ multiplex PCR; TCRdb lists only in-frame clones, some missing. The sample lists about 140,000 clones, roughly 80% occurring once. This CDR3 contains 15 residues. Per the germline V gene, CDR1 is SGHNT and CDR2 is YYREEE (reference sequence). Trimming took 3 bases from V and 9 from J; bases not matched to a gene: 11. The V gene is TRBV5-4, the J gene TRBJ2-1; TRBD2 matches 8 bases. Sequencing input: peripheral blood. The receptor's source is a woman aged 60-75 years with acute or convalescent COVID-19. CDR3 nucleotides: TGTGCCAGCAGCTCCGAACTAGCGGAGGGGAGTGAGCAGTTCTTC. This codes for CASSSELAEGSEQFF.